Here is one T cell receptor (beta chain) with its context. Its antigen is unknown. CDR3 length: 13 residues. V trimming: 4 bases; J trimming: 3 bases; junction bases outside the gene matches: 4. Per the germline V gene, CDR1 is DFQATT and CDR2 is SNEGSKA (reference sequence). This sample is part of a study of T cell repertoires in cytomegalovirus infection. Study at large: Through public TCR beta signatures, both CMV infection and matching HLA type were indicated.

Using its own MiXCR run on the reads, TCRdb lists one record per CDR3 protein. This table has 740,000 or so distinct CDR3 sequences, 35% to 45% appearing once. Findings of the study overall: Cumulative frequency (of public TCR beta family members) identified carriers of CMV plus the relevant HLA. Dominant in the ex vivo response were TCR beta clonotypes restricted by HLA-C and specific for CMV.

V and J are TRBV20-1 and TRBJ2-7; 9 positions agree with TRBD2. The sequence was collected from a human donor in good health (CMV status not recorded). Some clones in this sample may be carry-over from other donors' samples. Material for sequencing was PBMCs. CDR3 nucleotide sequence: TGCAGTGCTACGATAGCGGGAGTCTACGAGCAGTACTTC. The encoded protein is CSATIAGVYEQYF.